Following are 12 T cell receptor beta chains from one sample sequenced in a study of T-cell reconstitution after alpha-beta-depleted transplantation in children. The TCRbeta library was prepared with unique molecular identifiers. TCRdb ran MiXCR on the PCR reads and lists one entry per CDR3 protein. The table records 700,000 to 850,000 distinct CDR3 sequences, under 20% of them present only once. The source material was PBMCs, mostly from graft donor cells, sampled 360 days after TCRalphabeta/CD19-depleted stem cell transplant. The receptors originated from a male patient younger than 18 who had a stem cell transplant for acute lymphoblastic leukemia, so the T cells may come from the graft donor.

This clonotype was seen more than once but under ten times. The rearrangement links TRBV5-1 to TRBJ2-7, with 9 positions matching TRBD1. CDR1 and CDR2 (germline): SGHRS, YFSETQ. CDR3 size: 15 residues. The V and J ends lost 5 bases and 2 bases, in that order; junction bases with no gene match: 8. DNA for the CDR3: TGCGCCAGCAGTCTCCGGACAGGGGACCCCTACGAGCAGTACTTC. Protein sequence: CASSLRTGDPYEQYF.

This sequence joins TRBV20-1 and TRBJ2-7; 11 nucleotides match TRBD2. J lost 6 bases, V lost 2 bases, and 6 bases had no gene match. Germline CDR1 and CDR2: DFQATT and SNEGSKA (reference sequence). The CDR3 loop spans 14 amino acids. CDR3 residues: CSARIAGGPCEQYF. Written as DNA, the CDR3 is TGCAGTGCTAGAATAGCGGGAGGGCCTTGCGAGCAGTACTTC.

The chain employs TRBV24-1 and TRBJ2-3; TRBD2 matches at 8 bases. This CDR3 region has 15 residues. J was trimmed by 2 bases and V by 4 bases; bases with no gene match: 4. Germline V CDR1 and CDR2: KGHDR, SFDVKD. CDR3 amino acids: CATSETAGDTDTQYF. The CDR3 DNA reads TGTGCCACCAGTGAGACAGCGGGAGACACAGATACGCAGTATTTT.

This clonotype was detected a few times. This chain joins TRBV3-1 and TRBJ2-2; 10 bases agree with TRBD2. The J segment lost 7 bases and the V segment lost 8 bases, leaving 13 bases of the junction unmatched. CDR1 and CDR2 (germline): LGHDT, YNNKEL (reference sequence). This CDR3 spans 16 amino acids. CDR3 DNA sequence: TGTGCCAGCCAATCACTAGCGGGAAAGCTTGGCGGGGAGCTGTTTTTT. Residues: CASQSLAGKLGGELFF.

This clonotype was detected only a few times. V usage is TRBV7-8 and J usage is TRBJ2-5; 7 bases are shared with TRBD1. Germline V gene lookup returns CDR1 SGHVS and CDR2 FQNEAQ. The CDR3 extends over 16 amino acids. J was trimmed by 2 bases and V by 3 bases; bases with no gene match: 9. The CDR3 DNA follows: TGTGCCAGCAGCTTCACCGACAGGGCCCTACAAGAGACCCAGTACTTC. Translation gives CASSFTDRALQETQYF. Looking up the rest from reference TRBV7-8 and TRBJ2-5 gives the full variable domain: GAGVSQSPRYKVAKRGQDVALRCDPISGHVSLFWYQQALGQGPEFLTYFQNEAQLDKSGLPSDRFFAERPEGSVSTLKIQRTQQEDSAVYLCASSFTDRALQETQYFGPGTRLLVL.

This clonotype was counted a few times. J is TRBJ2-4 and V is TRBV7-9, with unresolved D. The length of the CDR3 is 13 residues. CDR1 and CDR2 (germline): SEHNR, FQNEAQ (reference sequence). The V and J ends lost 2 bases and 6 bases respectively, with 8 bases between them. This CDR3 reads CASSLTDPNIQYF. The CDR3 region has the DNA TGTGCCAGCAGCTTAACAGATCCAAACATTCAGTACTTC.

The V and J genes are TRBV25-1 and TRBJ1-4; the match to TRBD1 covers 10 bases. The CDR3 spans 18 residues. With 5 bases clipped from V and 6 bases from J, the junction kept 15 bases outside the gene matches. Germline CDR1 is MGHDK and CDR2 is SYGVNS. The CDR3 nucleotides read TGTGCCAGCAGTCCTCCGGGACAGGGGAAAATGGTCCATGAAAAACTGTTTTTT. It encodes CASSPPGQGKMVHEKLFF. Based on the CDR3 plus reference TRBV25-1 and TRBJ1-4, the full variable domain is EADIYQTPRYLVIGTGKKITLECSQTMGHDKMYWYQQDPGMELHLIHYSYGVNSTEKGDLSSESTVSRIRTEHFPLTLESARPSHTSQYLCASSPPGQGKMVHEKLFFGSGTQLSVL.

The sample holds a few counts of this clonotype. This chain links TRBV7-9 with TRBJ2-7; no clear D gene. This CDR3 contains 14 residues. Germline V gene sequence: CDR1 SEHNR, CDR2 FQNEAQ (reference sequence). Trimming cost V 2 bases and J 3 bases, with 11 bases left between them. The CDR3: CASSLFGSGYEQYF. CDR3 DNA sequence: TGTGCCAGCAGCTTATTCGGCTCCGGCTACGAGCAGTACTTC. Supplemented by reference TRBV7-9 and TRBJ2-7, the full variable domain reads DTGVSQNPRHKITKRGQNVTFRCDPISEHNRLYWYRQTLGQGPEFLTYFQNEAQLEKSRLLSDRFSAERPKGSFSTLEIQRTEQGDSAMYLCASSLFGSGYEQYFGPGTRLTVT.

In this sample, this clonotype turned up once. V is TRBV5-1 and J is TRBJ1-2, with unresolved D. Trimming shortened V by 4 bases and J by 8 bases, and 18 bases separated the two germline ends. Looked up from germline, CDR1 is SGHRS and CDR2 is YFSETQ. The CDR3 length is 14 residues. CDR3 region: CASSTAGVALGYTF. The CDR3 nucleotides read TGCGCCAGCAGCACTGCCGGGGTTGCTCTGGGCTACACCTTC.

The chain carries TRBV28 and TRBJ2-3, with 13 bases that match TRBD2. The trim removed 6 bases at V and 7 bases at J, leaving 7 bases unmatched. The CDR3 spans 15 residues. Germline CDR1 reads MDHEN; CDR2 reads SYDVKM. DNA for the CDR3: TGTGCCAGCAGCCCCGGGACTAGCGGGACCAATACGCAGTATTTT. Protein sequence: CASSPGTSGTNTQYF.

This clonotype was counted at least ten times. V is TRBV6-5 and J is TRBJ2-2; D remains unclear. V lost 2 bases to trimming and J lost 9 bases, with 13 bases between them. The CDR3 is 14 residues long. CDR1 MNHEY and CDR2 SVGAGI come from the germline V gene. In DNA, the CDR3 is TGTGCCAGCAGTTACATGGGTTCACGCAGGGAGCTGTTTTTT. The encoded protein is CASSYMGSRRELFF.

The DNA for the CDR3 is TGTGCCAGCAGCTTTGCGGGGACAACTAATGAAAAACTGTTTTTT. Its translation: CASSFAGTTNEKLFF. This rearrangement joins TRBV7-2 to TRBJ1-4; D not certain. V was pared by 3 bases and J by 0 bases, with 8 bases between. The CDR3 is made up of 15 amino acids. CDR1 is SGHTA and CDR2 is FQGNSA in the germline V gene.